The present T cell receptor beta chain was sequenced within a study of blood T cell repertoires in COVID-19. At the level of the study: There were acute and convalescent COVID-19 samples, and they came from the United States, Italy and Spain. In each case, the material was cDNA or gDNA derived from T cells, B-cell-depleted T cells, or PBMCs.

Authors' methods: Reference gene primer amplification gave estimated nucleated cell counts. Repertoires were generated with immunoSEQ multiplex PCR, while TCRdb's copy carries only in-frame clones and drops some. The V and J calls and clone size were taken over from that table, and D and trimming were inferred from the DNA. The sample consists of fewer than 200,000 clones, around 87% of them appearing once. This sequence originates from a woman aged 18-29 years who had recovered from COVID-19. The sequencing sample was made of peripheral blood.

The CDR3 nucleotides read TGTGCCAGCAGCTTAGACAGGGGGTATTACGGTGAAGCTTTCTTT. This sequence encodes CASSLDRGYYGEAFF. The gene calls are TRBV7-2 and TRBJ1-1, with 8 bases lining up with TRBD1. This CDR3 is built from 15 residues. V lost 1 base, J lost 7 bases, and 8 bases stayed unmatched. Per the germline V gene, CDR1 is SGHTA and CDR2 is FQGNSA.